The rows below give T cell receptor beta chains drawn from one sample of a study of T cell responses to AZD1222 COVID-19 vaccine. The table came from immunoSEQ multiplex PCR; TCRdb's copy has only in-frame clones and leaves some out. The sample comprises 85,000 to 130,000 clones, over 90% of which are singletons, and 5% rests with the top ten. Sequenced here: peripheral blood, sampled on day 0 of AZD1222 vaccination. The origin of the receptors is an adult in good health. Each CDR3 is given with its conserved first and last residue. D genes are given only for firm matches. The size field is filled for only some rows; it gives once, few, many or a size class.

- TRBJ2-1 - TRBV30 TGTGCCCTCAGAGCGGTTTTCTATGAGCAGTTCTTC CALRAVFYEQFF
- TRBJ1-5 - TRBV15 TGTGCCACCAGCAGAGGATGGCCGGGCGGTCAGCCCCAGCATTTT CATSRGWPGGQPQHF
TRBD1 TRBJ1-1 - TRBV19 TGTGCCAGTGACAGGGGGGACACTGAAGCTTTCTTT CASDRGDTEAFF
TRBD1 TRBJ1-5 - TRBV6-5 TGTGCCAGCAGGCGGGGACAGGGAGATCAGCCCCAGCATTTT CASRRGQGDQPQHF
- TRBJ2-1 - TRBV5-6 TGTGCCAGCAGCTTGGGACTCCTGGGCAATGAGCAGTTCTTC CASSLGLLGNEQFF
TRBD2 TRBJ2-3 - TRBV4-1 TGCGCCAGCAGCCAAGTGGGACTAGCGATGGATACGCAGTATTTT CASSQVGLAMDTQYF
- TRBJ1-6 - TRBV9 TGTGCCAGCAGCCGAGACAGTTATAATTCACCCCTCCACTTT CASSRDSYNSPLHF
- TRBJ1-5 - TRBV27 TGTGCCAGCAGTTTCTACGGTCAGCCCCAGCATTTT CASSFYGQPQHF
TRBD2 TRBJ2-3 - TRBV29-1 TGCAGCGCCGTGGGCCAGCGGGAGTTGGCAGATACGCAGTATTTT CSAVGQRELADTQYF
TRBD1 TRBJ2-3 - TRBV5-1 TGCGCCAGCAGCCAAGGACAGGGGAGGACTGGTACGCAGTATTTT CASSQGQGRTGTQYF
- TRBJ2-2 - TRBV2 TGTGCCAGCAGTGAAGCTTCCCGCAGGGCCCCCGGGGAGCTGTTTTTT CASSEASRRAPGELFF
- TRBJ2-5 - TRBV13 TGTGCCAGCAGCCCAAGATTCCAAGAGACCCAGTACTTC CASSPRFQETQYF
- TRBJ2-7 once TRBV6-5 TGTGCCAGCAGTCGGACCTTAGAAGGGAGGCAGTACTTC CASSRTLEGRQYF
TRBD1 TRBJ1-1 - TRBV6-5 TGTGCCAGCAGGGACAGGGTGAACACTGAAGCTTTCTTT CASRDRVNTEAFF
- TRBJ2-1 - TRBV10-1 TGCGCCAGCAGTGACTTCGAGGTGGGACAAGGGATATACAATGAGCAGTTCTTC CASSDFEVGQGIYNEQFF
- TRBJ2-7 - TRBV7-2 TGTGCCAGCAGCTTTGCGGGCCTCTACTACGAGCAGTACTTC CASSFAGLYYEQYF
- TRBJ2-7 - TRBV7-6 TGTGCCAGCAGCTTAGTTAGTGGGACGGATACCTACGAGCAGTACTTC CASSLVSGTDTYEQYF